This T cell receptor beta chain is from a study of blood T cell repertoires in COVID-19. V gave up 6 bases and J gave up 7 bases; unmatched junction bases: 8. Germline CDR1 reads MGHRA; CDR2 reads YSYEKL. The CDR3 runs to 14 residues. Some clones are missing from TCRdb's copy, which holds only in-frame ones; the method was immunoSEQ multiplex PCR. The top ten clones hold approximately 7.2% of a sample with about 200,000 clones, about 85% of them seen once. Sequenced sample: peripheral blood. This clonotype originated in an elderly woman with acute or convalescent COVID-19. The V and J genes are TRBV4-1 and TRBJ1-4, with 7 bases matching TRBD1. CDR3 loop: CASRGTDSSEKLFF. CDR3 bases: TGCGCCAGCAGAGGGACAGATTCTTCTGAAAAACTGTTTTTT.